Detailed here is one TCR beta chain. The germline gives CDR1 MNHNS, CDR2 SASEGT. V trimming: 10 bases; J trimming: 0 bases; junction bases outside the gene matches: 14. The CDR3 extends over 16 amino acids. The data derive from a study of CD8 T cells in Susac syndrome. Random hexamers primed reverse transcription of roughly 0.5 to 1 ug RNA. The CDR3 of TCR beta was amplified by immunoSEQ multiplex PCR across 54 Vbeta and 13 Jbeta. One entry per CDR3 protein, called by TCRdb with MiXCR from the immunoSEQ multiplex PCR reads. The data show around 270,000 distinct CDR3 sequences, 65% to 90% seen once. CD8+ and CD4+ T cells circulating in blood were sequenced for TCR beta.

The sample comprised CD8+ T cells from PBMCs. This chain connects TRBV6-1 to TRBJ2-7, with 8 nucleotides matching TRBD2. The source is a human donor with multiple sclerosis. CDR3 DNA: TGTGCCACCGAGTCAAGCGTAGCGGGGATCTCCTACGAGCAGTACTTC. Translating it yields CATESSVAGISYEQYF.